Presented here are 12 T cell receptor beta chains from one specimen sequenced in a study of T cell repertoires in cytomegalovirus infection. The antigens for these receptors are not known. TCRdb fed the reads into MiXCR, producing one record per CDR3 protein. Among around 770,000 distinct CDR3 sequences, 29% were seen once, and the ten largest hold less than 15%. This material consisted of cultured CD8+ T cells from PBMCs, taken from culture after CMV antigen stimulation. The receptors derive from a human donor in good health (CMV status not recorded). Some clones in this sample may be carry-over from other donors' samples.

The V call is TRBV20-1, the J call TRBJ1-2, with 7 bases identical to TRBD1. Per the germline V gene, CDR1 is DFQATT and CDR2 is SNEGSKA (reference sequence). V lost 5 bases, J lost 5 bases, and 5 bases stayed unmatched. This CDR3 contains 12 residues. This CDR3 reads CSAPQGGYGYTF. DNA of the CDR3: TGCAGTGCTCCCCAGGGGGGGTATGGCTACACCTTC.

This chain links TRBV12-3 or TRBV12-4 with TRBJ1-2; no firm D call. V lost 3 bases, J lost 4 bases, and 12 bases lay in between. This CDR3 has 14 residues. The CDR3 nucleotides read TGTGCCAGCAGTTTGTCAGGATTTTCCTATGGCTACACCTTC. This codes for CASSLSGFSYGYTF.

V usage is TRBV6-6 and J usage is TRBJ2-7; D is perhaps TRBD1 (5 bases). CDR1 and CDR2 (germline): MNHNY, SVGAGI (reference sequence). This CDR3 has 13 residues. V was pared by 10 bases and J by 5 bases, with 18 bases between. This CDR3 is CATLEQVKDEQYF. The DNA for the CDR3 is TGTGCCACCTTAGAACAGGTAAAAGACGAGCAGTACTTC.

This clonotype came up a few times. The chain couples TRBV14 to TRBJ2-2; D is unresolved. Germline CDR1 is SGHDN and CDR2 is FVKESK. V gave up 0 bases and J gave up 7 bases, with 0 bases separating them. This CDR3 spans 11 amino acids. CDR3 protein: CASSQDGELFF. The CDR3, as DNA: TGTGCCAGCAGCCAAGACGGGGAGCTGTTTTTT.

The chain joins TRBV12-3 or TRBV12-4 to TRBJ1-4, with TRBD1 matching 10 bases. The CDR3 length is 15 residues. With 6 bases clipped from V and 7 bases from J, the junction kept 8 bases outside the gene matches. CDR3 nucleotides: TGTGCCAGCAGACGACCCGGGACAGGGGTTGAAAAACTGTTTTTT. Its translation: CASRRPGTGVEKLFF.

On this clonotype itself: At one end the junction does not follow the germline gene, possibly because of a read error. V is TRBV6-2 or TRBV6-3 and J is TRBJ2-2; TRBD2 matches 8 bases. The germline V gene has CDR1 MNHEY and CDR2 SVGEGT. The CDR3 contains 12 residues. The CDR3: CASSSGSGEPFF. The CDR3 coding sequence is TGTGCCAGCAGTTCGGGTAGCGGGGAGCCGTTTTTT.

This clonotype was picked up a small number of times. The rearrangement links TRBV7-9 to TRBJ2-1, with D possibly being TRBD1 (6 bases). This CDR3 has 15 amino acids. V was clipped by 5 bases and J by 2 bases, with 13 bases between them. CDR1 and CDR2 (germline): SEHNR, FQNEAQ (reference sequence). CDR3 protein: CASSPQQGPYNEQFF. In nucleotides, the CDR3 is TGTGCCAGCAGCCCTCAACAGGGACCCTACAATGAGCAGTTCTTC.

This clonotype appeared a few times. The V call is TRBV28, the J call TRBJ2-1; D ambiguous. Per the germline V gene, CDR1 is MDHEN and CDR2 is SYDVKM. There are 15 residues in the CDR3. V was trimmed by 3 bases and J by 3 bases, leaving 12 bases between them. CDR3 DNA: TGTGCCAGCAGTTTGGTTCCTCCGGGCTACAATGAGCAGTTCTTC. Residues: CASSLVPPGYNEQFF. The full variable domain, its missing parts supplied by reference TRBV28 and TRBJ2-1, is DVKVTQSSRYLVKRTGEKVFLECVQDMDHENMFWYRQDPGLGLRLIYFSYDVKMKEKGDIPEGYSVSREKKERFSLILESASTNQTSMYLCASSLVPPGYNEQFFGPGTRLTVL.

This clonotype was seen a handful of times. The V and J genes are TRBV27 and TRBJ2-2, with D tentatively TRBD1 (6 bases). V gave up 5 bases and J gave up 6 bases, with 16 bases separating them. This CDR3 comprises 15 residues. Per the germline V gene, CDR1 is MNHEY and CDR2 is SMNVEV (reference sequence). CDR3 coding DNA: TGTGCCAGCAGTCCACCGTGGGACATGCCCGGGGAGCTGTTTTTT. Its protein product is CASSPPWDMPGELFF.

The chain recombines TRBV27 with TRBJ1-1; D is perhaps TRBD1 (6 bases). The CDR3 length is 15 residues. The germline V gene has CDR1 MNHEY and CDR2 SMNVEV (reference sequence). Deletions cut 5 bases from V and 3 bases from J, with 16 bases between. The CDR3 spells CASSPLGGADTEAFF. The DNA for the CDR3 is TGTGCCAGCAGTCCCTTGGGGGGCGCGGACACTGAAGCTTTCTTT.

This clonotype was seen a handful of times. The CDR3 loop reads CASSSPLGQGGTDTQYF. DNA of the CDR3: TGTGCCAGCAGCTCACCCCTGGGACAGGGAGGCACAGATACGCAGTATTTT. The V call is TRBV7-9, the J call TRBJ2-3; 9 bases agree with TRBD1. Germline loops: CDR1 SEHNR, CDR2 FQNEAQ (reference sequence). This CDR3 has 17 amino acids. After removal of 4 bases from V and 1 base from J, the junction contained 9 bases not matched to a gene.

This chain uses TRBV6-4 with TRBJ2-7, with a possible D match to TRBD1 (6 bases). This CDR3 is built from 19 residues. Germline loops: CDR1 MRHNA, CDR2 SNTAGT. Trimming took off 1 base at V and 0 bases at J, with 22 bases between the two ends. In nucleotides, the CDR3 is TGTGCCAGCAGTGACTACGGGGATTATGACAGGCCGAGCTCCTACGAGCAGTACGTC. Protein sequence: CASSDYGDYDRPSSYEQYV.